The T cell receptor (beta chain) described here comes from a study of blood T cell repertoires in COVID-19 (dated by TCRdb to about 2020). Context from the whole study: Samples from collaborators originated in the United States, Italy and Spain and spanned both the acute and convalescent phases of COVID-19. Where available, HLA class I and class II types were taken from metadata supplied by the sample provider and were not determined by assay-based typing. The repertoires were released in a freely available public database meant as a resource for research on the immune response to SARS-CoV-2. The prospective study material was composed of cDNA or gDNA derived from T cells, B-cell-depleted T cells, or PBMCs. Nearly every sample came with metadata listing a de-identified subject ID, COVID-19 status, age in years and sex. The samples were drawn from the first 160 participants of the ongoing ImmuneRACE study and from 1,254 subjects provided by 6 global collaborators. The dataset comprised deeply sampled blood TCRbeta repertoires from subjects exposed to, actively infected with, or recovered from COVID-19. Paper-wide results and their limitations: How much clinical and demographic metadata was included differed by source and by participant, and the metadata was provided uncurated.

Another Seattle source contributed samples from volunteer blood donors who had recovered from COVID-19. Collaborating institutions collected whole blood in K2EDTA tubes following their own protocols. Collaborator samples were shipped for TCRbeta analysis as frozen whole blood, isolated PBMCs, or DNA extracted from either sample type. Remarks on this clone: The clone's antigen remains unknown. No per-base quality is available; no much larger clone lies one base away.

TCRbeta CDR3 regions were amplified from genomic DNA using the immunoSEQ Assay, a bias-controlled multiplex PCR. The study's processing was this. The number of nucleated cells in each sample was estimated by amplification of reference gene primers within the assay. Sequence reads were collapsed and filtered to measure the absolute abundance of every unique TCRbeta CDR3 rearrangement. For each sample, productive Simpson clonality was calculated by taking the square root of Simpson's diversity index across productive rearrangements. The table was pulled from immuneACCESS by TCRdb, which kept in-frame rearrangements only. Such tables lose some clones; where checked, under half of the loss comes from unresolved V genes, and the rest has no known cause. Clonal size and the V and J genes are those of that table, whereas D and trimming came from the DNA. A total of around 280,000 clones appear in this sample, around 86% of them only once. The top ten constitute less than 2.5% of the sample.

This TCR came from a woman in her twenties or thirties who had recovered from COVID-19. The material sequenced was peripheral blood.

The CDR3 reads CASTHTGELFF. The DNA is TGTGCCAGCACTCACACCGGGGAGCTGTTTTTT. The V and J genes are TRBV12-3 or TRBV12-4 and TRBJ2-2; the D gene is not confidently resolved. The CDR3 numbers 11 residues from cysteine through phenylalanine. CDR3 DNA only is kept here, 33 bases in frame from base 1. V is reduced by 7 bases and J by 3 bases, leaving a spacing of 3 bases between them.